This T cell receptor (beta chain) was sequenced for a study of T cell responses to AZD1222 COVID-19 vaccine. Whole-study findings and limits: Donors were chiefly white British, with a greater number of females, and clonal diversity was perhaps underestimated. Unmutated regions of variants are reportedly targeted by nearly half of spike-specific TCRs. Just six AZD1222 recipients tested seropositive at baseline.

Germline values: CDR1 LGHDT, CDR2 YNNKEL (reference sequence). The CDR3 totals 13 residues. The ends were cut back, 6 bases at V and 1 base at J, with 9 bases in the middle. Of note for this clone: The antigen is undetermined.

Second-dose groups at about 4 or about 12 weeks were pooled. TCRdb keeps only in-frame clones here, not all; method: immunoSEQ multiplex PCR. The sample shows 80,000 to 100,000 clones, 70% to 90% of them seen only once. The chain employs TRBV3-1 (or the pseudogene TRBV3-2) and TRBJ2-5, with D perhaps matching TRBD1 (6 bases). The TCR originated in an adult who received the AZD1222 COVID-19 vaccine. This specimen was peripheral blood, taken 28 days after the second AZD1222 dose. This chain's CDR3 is CASRGQSQETQYF. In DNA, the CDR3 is TGTGCCAGCAGAGGACAGTCCCAAGAGACCCAGTACTTC.